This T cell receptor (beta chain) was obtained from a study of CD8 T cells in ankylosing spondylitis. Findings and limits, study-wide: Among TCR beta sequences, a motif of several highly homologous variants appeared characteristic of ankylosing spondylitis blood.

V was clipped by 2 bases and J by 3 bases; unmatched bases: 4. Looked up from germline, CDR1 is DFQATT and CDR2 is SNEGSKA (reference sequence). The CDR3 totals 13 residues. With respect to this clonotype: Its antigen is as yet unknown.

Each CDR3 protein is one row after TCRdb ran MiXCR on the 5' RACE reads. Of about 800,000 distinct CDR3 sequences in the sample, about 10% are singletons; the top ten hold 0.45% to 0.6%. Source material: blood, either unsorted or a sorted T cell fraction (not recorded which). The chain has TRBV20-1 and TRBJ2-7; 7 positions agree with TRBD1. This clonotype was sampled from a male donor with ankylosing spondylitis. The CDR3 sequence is CSARQGVYYEQYF. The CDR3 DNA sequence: TGCAGTGCTAGACAGGGGGTTTACTACGAGCAGTACTTC.